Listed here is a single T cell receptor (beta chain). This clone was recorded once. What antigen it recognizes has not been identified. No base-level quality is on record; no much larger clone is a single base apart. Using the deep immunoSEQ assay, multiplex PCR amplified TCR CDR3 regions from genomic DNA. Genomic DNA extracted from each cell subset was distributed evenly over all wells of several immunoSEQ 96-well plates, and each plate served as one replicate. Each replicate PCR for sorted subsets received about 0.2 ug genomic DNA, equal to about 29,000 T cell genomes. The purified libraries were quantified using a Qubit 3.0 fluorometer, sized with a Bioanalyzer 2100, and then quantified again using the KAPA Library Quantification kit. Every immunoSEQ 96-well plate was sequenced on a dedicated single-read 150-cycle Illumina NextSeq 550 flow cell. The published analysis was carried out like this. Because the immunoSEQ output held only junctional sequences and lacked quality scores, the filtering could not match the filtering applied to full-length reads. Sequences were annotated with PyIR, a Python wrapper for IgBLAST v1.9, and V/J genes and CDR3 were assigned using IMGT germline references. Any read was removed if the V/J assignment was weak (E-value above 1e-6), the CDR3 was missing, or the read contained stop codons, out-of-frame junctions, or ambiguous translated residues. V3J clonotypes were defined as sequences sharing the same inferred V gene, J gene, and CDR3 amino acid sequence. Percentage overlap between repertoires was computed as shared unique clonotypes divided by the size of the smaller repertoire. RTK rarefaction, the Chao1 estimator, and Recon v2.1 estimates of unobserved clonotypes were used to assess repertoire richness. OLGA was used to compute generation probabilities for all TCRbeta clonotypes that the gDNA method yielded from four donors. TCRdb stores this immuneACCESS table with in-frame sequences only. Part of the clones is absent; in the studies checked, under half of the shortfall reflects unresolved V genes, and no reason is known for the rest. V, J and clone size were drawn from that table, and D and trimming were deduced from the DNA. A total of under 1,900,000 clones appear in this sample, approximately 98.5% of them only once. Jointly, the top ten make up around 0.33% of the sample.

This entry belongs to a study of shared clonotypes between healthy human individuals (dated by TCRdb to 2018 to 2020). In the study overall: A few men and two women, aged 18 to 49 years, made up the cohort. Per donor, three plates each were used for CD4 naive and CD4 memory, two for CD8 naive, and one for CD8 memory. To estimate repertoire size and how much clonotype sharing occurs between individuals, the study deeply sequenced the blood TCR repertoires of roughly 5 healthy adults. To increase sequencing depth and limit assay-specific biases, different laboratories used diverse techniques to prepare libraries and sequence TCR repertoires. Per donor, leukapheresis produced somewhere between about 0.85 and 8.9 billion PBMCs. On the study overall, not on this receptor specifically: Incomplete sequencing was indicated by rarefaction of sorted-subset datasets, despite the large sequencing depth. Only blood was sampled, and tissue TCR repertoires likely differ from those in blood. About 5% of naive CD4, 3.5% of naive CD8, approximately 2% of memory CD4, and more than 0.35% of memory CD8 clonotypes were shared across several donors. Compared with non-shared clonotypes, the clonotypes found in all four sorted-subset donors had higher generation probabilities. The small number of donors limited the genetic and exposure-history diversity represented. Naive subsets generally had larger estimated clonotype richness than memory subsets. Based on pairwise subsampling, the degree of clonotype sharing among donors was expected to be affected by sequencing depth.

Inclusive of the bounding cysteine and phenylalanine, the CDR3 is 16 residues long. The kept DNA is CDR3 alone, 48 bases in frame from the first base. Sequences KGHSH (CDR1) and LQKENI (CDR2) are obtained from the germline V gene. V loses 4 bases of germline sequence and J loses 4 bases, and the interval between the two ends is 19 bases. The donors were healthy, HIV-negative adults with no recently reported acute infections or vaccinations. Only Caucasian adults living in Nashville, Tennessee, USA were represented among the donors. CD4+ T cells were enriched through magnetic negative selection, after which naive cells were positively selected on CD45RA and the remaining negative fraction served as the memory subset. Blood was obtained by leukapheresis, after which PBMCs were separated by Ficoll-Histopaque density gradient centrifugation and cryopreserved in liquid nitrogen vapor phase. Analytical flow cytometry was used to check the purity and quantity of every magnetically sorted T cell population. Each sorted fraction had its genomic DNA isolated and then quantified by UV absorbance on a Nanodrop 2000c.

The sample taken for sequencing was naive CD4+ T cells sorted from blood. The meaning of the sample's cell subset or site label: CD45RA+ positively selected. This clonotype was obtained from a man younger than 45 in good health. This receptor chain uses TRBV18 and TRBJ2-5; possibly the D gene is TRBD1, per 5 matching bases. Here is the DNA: TGTGCCAGCTCACGACAGAGTTCAGGTGTTGGAGAGACCCAGTACTTC. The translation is CASSRQSSGVGETQYF.